This is a list of T cell receptor beta chains from one sample in a study of T cells expressing NK-cell markers. TCRdb re-called the 5' RACE reads; one entry per CDR3 protein, DNA not given. Its listing shows about 160,000 distinct CDR3 sequences. Sequences were obtained from blood T cells: a sorted CD56 or NKG2C T cell subset, CD4+ or CD8+ T cells, or bulk PBMC T cells (not recorded which). The receptors derive from a man aged 18-70 years in good health. Both conserved end residues are part of each CDR3.

j_gene,len,v_gene,CDR3aa
TRBJ1-1,13,TRBV5-1,CASMADAGTEAFF
TRBJ2-4,15,TRBV6-5,CASSFSADAGNIQYF
TRBJ2-7,15,TRBV11-2,CASSLVQGAIYEQYF
TRBJ2-5,15,TRBV7-9,CASSTPGQGWETQYF
TRBJ2-7,12,TRBV2,CASSMTGNEQYF
TRBJ2-3,17,TRBV20-1,CSASSRLGRGRGDTQYF
TRBJ2-3,14,TRBV20-1,CSARISRGADTQYF
TRBJ1-6,15,TRBV28,CASSFSAAYNSPLHF
TRBJ1-5,14,TRBV19,CASRVAASNQPQHF
TRBJ2-5,17,TRBV9,CASSPPWTSGGKETQYF
TRBJ2-6,14,TRBV7-2,CASLWFAGANVLTF
TRBJ2-7,15,TRBV27,CASSLGGVSNYEQYF
TRBJ1-1,16,TRBV19,CASSILDSLPGTEAFF
TRBJ1-4,16,TRBV6-1,CASSHAAPRANEKLFF
TRBJ2-1,18,TRBV5-1,CASSWWVAGGPTGDEQFF
TRBJ1-6,15,TRBV18,CASSPGRNYNSPLHF
TRBJ2-3,15,TRBV9,CASSPRGQPTDTQYF
TRBJ1-2,18,TRBV9,CASSVVVGTGGVDYGYTF
TRBJ2-2,14,TRBV11-2,CATSRDPLTGELFF
TRBJ2-3,18,TRBV11-2,CASSSGMARRLSTDTQYF
TRBJ2-5,15,TRBV11-2,CASSRDGGPKKTQYF
TRBJ2-3,15,TRBV7-6,CASSLAVGNTDTQYF
TRBJ2-2,16,TRBV6-1,CASSGRGSFGTGELFF
TRBJ1-1,17,TRBV18,CASSPKAGTGINTEAFF
TRBJ2-2,16,TRBV29-1,CSVEGDEDANTGELFF
TRBJ1-1,12,TRBV6-1,CAGRYRDTEAFF
TRBJ2-3,20,TRBV11-1,CASSGRTSGGKSTSKDTQYF
TRBJ2-7,14,TRBV7-8,CASSFGGLSDEQYF
TRBJ2-3,16,TRBV4-1,CASSQGLAASTDTQYF
TRBJ2-3,17,TRBV7-2,CASSSHGLAGGLDTQYF
TRBJ2-1,12,TRBV29-1,CSVDFGTREQFF
TRBJ2-3,14,TRBV19,CASSLTSLADTQYF
TRBJ1-2,15,TRBV12-3/TRBV12-4,CASSLQGQGFHGYTF
TRBJ2-1,15,TRBV7-8,CASVASWTGDNEQFF
TRBJ2-5,20,TRBV28,CASSLLWQEKPTKVQETQYF
TRBJ2-7,15,TRBV28,CASSGRQDHSYEQYF
TRBJ1-3,14,TRBV6-1,CASSPAVSGNTIYF
TRBJ1-5,13,TRBV15,CATSSPTHQPQHF
TRBJ2-1,16,TRBV24-1,CATSDLNGGASGEQFF
TRBJ2-1,15,TRBV4-1,CASSQEPGRLIEQFF